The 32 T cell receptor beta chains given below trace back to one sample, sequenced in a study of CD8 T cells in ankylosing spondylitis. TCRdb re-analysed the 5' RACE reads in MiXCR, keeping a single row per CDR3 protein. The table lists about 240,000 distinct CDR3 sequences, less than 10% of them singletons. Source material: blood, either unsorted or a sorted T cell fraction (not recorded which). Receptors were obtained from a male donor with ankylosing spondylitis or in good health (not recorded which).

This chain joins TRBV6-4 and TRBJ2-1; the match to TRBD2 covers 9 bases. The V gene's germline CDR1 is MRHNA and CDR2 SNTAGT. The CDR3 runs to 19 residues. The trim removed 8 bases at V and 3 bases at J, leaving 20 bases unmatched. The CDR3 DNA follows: TGTGCCAGCTGTTCACTAGGGGGGGGTAGCGGGAGCCGCTACAATGAGCAGTTCTTC. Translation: CASCSLGGGSGSRYNEQFF.

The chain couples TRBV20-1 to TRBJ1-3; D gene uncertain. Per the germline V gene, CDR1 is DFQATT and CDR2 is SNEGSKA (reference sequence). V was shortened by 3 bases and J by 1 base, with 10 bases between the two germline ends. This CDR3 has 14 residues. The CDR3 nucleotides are TGCAGTGCTAGCATGGGGTCTTCTGGAAACACCATATATTTT. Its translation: CSASMGSSGNTIYF.

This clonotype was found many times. The CDR3 DNA is TGTGCCAGCAGTCGGGGGGGCCTCGGCGGGGAGCTGTTTTTT. The encoded protein is CASSRGGLGGELFF. J is TRBJ2-2 and V is TRBV6-1; TRBD2 agrees at 8 bases. The CDR3 loop spans 14 amino acids. Unmatched junction bases numbered 6, after V lost 5 bases and J lost 7 bases. Germline-derived CDR1 and CDR2 are MNHNS and SASEGT.

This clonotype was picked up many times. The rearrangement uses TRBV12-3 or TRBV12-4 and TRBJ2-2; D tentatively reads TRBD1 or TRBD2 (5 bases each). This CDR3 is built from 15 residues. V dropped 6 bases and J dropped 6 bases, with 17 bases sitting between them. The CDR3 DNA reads TGTGCCAGCAGCCTCGGGGCTCTTGACCCCGGGGAGCTGTTTTTT. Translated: CASSLGALDPGELFF.

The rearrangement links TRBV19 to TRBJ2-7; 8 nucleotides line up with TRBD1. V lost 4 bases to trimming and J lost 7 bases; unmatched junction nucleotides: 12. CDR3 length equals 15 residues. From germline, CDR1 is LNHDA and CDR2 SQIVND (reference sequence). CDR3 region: CASSNGGQGAQEQYF. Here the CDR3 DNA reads TGTGCCAGTAGTAACGGAGGTCAGGGGGCGCAAGAGCAGTACTTC.

This CDR3 is CASSQGARGRNTEAFF. The CDR3 bases are TGCGCCAGCAGCCAAGGGGCCCGTGGACGGAACACTGAAGCTTTCTTT. J is TRBJ1-1 and V is TRBV4-1; D is ambiguous. The V end lost 1 base, the J end lost 1 base, and 13 bases lay between the germline ends. Germline values: CDR1 MGHRA, CDR2 YSYEKL. CDR3 size: 16 residues.

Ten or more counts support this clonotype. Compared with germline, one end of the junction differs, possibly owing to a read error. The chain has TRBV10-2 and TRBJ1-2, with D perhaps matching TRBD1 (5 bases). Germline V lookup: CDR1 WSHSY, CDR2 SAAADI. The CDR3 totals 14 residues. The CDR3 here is CASRESLGTDGYTF. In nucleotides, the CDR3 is TGCGCCAGCAGGGAGTCCTTGGGGACGGATGGCTACACCTTC.

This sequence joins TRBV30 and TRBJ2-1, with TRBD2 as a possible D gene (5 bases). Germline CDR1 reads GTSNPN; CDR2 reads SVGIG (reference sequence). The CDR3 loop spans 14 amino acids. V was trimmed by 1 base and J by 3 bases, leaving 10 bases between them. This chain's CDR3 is CAWSGGLGYNEQFF. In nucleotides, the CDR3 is TGTGCCTGGAGTGGCGGGCTCGGCTACAATGAGCAGTTCTTC.

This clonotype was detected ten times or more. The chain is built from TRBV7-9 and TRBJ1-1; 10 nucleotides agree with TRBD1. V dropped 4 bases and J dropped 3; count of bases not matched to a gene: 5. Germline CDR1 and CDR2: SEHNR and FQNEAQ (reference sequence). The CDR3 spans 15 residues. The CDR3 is CASSSPGQGYTEAFF. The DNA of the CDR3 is TGTGCCAGCAGCTCACCGGGACAGGGGTACACTGAAGCTTTCTTT.

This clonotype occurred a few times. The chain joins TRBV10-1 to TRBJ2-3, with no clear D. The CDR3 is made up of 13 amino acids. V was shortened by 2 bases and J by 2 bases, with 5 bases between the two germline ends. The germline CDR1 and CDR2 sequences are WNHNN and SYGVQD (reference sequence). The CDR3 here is CASSESSTDTQYF. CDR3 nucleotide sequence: TGCGCCAGCAGTGAGAGCTCCACAGATACGCAGTATTTT.

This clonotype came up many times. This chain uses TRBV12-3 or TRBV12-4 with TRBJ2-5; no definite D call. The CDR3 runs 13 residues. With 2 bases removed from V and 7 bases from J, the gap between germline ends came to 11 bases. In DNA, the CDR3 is TGTGCCAGCAGTTTACCATGGCCGGCGACCCAGTACTTC. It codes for CASSLPWPATQYF.

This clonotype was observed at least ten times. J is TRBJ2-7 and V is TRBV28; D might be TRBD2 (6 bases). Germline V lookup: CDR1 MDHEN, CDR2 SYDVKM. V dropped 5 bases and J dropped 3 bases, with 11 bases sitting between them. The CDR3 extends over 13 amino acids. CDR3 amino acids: CASSPRELYEQYF. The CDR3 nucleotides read TGTGCCAGCAGTCCTCGGGAGCTCTACGAGCAGTACTTC.

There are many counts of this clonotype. CDR3 in amino acids: CSARTGLSAAEQYF. The CDR3 nucleotides read TGCAGTGCTAGGACCGGACTAAGCGCAGCCGAGCAGTACTTC. The chain carries TRBV20-1 and TRBJ2-7, with a possible D match to TRBD2 (6 bases). Looked up from germline, CDR1 is DFQATT and CDR2 is SNEGSKA (reference sequence). Trimming shortened V by 3 bases and J by 6 bases, and 18 bases separated the two germline ends. The CDR3 covers 14 residues.

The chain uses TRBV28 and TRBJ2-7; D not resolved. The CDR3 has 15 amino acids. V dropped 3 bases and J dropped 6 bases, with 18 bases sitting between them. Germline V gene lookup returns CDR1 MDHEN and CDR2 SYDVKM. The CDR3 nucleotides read TGTGCCAGCAGTTTCCCAGGACCGCGCCCTGGCGAGCAGTACTTC. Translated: CASSFPGPRPGEQYF. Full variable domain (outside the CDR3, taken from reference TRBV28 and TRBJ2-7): DVKVTQSSRYLVKRTGEKVFLECVQDMDHENMFWYRQDPGLGLRLIYFSYDVKMKEKGDIPEGYSVSREKKERFSLILESASTNQTSMYLCASSFPGPRPGEQYFGPGTRLTVT.

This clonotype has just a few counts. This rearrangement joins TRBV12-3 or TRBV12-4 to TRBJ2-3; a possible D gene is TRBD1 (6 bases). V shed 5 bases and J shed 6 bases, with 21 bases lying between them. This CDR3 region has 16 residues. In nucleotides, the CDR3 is TGTGCCAGCAGTCCGGGACAACAAACAAACGGCGATACGCAGTATTTT. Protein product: CASSPGQQTNGDTQYF.

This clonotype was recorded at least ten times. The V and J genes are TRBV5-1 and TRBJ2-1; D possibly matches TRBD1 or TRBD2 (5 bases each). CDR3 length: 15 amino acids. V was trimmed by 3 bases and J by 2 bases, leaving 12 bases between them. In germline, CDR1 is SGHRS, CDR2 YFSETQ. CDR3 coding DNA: TGCGCCAGCAGCTCGGGCAGGGACCCCTACAATGAGCAGTTCTTC. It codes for CASSSGRDPYNEQFF.

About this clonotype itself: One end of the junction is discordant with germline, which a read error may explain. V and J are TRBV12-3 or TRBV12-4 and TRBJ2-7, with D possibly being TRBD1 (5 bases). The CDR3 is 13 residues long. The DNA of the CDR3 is TGTGCCAACAGTTTGGGGCCCTCCTACGAGCAGTACTTC. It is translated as CANSLGPSYEQYF.

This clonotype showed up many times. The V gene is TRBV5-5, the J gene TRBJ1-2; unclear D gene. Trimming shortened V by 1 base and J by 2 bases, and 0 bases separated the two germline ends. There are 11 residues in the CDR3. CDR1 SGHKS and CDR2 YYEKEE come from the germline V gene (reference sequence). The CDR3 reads CASSLNYGYTF. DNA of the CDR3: TGTGCCAGCAGCTTGAACTATGGCTACACCTTC.

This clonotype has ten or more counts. The CDR3 sequence: CASSQAGRNSPLHF. CDR3 nucleotide sequence: TGTGCCAGCAGCCAGGCAGGGCGTAATTCACCCCTCCACTTT. The J gene is TRBJ1-6, the V gene TRBV11-3, with a possible D match to TRBD1 (5 bases). This CDR3 is built from 14 residues. Trimming took off 5 bases at V and 6 bases at J, with 11 bases between the two ends. The germline CDR1 and CDR2 sequences are SGHNT and YENEEA.

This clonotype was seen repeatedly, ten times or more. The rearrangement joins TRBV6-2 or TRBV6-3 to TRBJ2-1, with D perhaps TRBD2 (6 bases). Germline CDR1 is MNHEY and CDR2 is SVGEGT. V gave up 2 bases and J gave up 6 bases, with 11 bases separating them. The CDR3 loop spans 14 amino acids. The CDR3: CASSYGGIGNEQFF. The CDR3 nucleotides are TGTGCCAGCAGTTACGGGGGGATCGGCAATGAGCAGTTCTTC.

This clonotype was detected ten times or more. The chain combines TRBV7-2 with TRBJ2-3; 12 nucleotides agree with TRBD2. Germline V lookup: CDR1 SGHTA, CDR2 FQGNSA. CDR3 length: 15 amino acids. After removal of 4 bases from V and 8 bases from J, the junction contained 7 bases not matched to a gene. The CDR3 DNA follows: TGTGCCAGCAGCTCCGAACTAGCGGGGGGCGGTACGCAGTATTTT. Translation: CASSSELAGGGTQYF.

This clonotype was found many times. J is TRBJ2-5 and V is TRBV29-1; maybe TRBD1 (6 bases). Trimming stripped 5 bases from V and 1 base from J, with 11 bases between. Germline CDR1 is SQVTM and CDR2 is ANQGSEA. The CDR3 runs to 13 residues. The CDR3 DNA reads TGCAGCGTTTTACAGGGTCTCCAAGAGACCCAGTACTTC. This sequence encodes CSVLQGLQETQYF.

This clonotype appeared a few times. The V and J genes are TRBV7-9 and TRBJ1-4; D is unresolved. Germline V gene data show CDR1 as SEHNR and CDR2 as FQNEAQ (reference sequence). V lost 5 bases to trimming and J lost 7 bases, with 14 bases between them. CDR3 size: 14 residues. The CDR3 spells CASSPTGWGEKLFF. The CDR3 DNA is TGTGCCAGCAGCCCCACTGGGTGGGGTGAAAAACTGTTTTTT.

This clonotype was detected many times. The CDR3 DNA reads as TGCAGTGCTAGCGTGTCTAACTATGGCTACACCTTC. Amino acids: CSASVSNYGYTF. J is TRBJ1-2 and V is TRBV20-1; D uncertain. V lost 3 bases, J lost 0 bases, and 5 bases lay in between. Germline CDR1 is DFQATT and CDR2 is SNEGSKA (reference sequence). The CDR3 consists of 12 residues.

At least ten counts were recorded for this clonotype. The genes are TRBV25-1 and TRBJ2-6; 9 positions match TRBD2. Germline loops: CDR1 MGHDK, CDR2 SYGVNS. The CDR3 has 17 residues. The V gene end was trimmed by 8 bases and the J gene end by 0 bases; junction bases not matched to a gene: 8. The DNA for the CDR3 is TGTGCCAGCCAGACTAGCGGCATTAACTCTGGGGCCAACGTCCTGACTTTC. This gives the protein CASQTSGINSGANVLTF.

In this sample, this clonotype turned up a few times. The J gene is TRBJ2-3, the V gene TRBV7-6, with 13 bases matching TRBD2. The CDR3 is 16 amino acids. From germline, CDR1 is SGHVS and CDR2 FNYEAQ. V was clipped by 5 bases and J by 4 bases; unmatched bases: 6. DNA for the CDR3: TGTGCCAGCAGCGCCGGGACTAGCGGGAACGCAGATACGCAGTATTTT. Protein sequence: CASSAGTSGNADTQYF.

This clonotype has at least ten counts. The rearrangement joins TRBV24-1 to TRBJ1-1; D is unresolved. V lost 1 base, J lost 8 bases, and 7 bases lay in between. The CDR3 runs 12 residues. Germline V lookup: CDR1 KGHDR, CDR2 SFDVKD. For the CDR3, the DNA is TGTGCCACCAGTGATTTACGGGGAGAAGCTTTCTTT. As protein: CATSDLRGEAFF.

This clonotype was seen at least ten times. The CDR3 region is CSARAQDTLAYEQYF. As DNA, the CDR3 is TGCAGTGCTAGAGCCCAAGACACCCTGGCCTACGAGCAGTACTTC. This chain links TRBV20-1 with TRBJ2-7; D gene uncertain. The CDR3 sequence is 15 residues long. CDR1 and CDR2 (germline): DFQATT, SNEGSKA (reference sequence). The V end was cut by 1 base, the J end by 2 bases, with 15 bases between.

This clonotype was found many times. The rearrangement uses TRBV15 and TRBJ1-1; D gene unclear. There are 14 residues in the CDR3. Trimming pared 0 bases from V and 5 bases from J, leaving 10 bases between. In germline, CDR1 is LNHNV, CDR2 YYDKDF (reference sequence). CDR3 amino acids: CATSREVGNTEAFF. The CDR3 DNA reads TGTGCCACCAGCAGAGAGGTTGGAAATACTGAAGCTTTCTTT.

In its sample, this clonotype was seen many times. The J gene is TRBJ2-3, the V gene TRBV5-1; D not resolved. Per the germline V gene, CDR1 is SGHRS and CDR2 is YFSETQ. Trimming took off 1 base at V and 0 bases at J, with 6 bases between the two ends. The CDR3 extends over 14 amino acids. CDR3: CASSLSTSTDTQYF. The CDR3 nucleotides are TGCGCCAGCAGCTTGTCTACTAGCACAGATACGCAGTATTTT. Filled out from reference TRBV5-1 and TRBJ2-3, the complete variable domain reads KAGVTQTPRYLIKTRGQQVTLSCSPISGHRSVSWYQQTPGQGLQFLFEYFSETQRNKGNFPGRFSGRQFSNSRSEMNVSTLELGDSALYLCASSLSTSTDTQYFGPGTRLTVL.

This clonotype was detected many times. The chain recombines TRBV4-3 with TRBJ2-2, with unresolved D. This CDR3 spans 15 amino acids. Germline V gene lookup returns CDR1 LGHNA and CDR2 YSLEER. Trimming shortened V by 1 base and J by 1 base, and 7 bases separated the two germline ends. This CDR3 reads CASSQVSGNTGELFF. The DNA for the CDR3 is TGCGCCAGCAGCCAAGTATCAGGGAACACCGGGGAGCTGTTTTTT.

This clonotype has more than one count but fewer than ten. The CDR3 DNA reads as TGTGCCAGCAGCTTGGGACTAGCGGGAGGGCCTGCCAATGAGCAGTTCTTC. Translated, it gives CASSLGLAGGPANEQFF. The chain carries TRBV7-8 and TRBJ2-1; 16 bases are shared with TRBD2. The length of the CDR3 is 17 residues. CDR1 SGHVS and CDR2 FQNEAQ come from the germline V gene. With V trimmed by 3 bases and J by 6 bases, 5 bases remained unmatched.